This T cell receptor beta chain emerged from a study of blood T cell repertoires in COVID-19. Study as a whole: PBMCs, B-cell-depleted T cells, or T cells were the source of the cDNA or gDNA that made up the material.

The CDR3 sequence is 12 residues long. The germline V and J ends were trimmed by 7 bases and 7 bases, with 16 bases remaining between them. Germline V gene sequence: CDR1 SQVTM, CDR2 ANQGSEA. Per the original methods: For nucleated cells, counts were estimated from reference gene primer amplification. Here immunoSEQ multiplex PCR was the method, and the copy in TCRdb shows in-frame clones only, minus some. Clone size and V and J calls were adopted from that table, with D and trimming inferred from the DNA. The sample consists of some 240,000 clones, over 75% of them appearing once. The sample holds one count of this clone. Everyone who took part was about 18 to 90 years old, and they came from 20 to 25 US areas. A COVID-19 case had been met by exposed participants during the 2 weeks before study entry.

This receptor was identified in a middle-aged woman who had been exposed to COVID-19. Input material: PBMCs or T cells enriched from blood (not recorded which). V and J are TRBV29-1 and TRBJ1-1, with no clear D. This CDR3 is CSAGRTNGEAFF. The CDR3 bases are TGCAGCGCAGGACGGACTAACGGTGAAGCTTTCTTT.